The text below deals with one TCR beta chain. At the DNA level, this CDR3 is encoded by other sequences in the same sample as well. The sample comes from a study of shared clonotypes between healthy human individuals. Study details: Plates per donor: three CD4 naive, three CD4 memory, two CD8 naive, one CD8 memory.

Source study methods: Junction-only sequences produced by ImmunoSEQ had no quality scores, so filtering differed. Here immunoSEQ multiplex PCR was the method, and the copy in TCRdb shows in-frame clones only, minus some. The DNA was the basis for D and trimming; V, J and clone size are from that table. The data show around 1.1 million clones, 75% to 85% seen once. There are 14 residues in the CDR3. In germline, CDR1 is SGDLS, CDR2 YYNGEE. V lost 0 bases to trimming and J lost 5 bases, with 8 bases between them. The clonotype comes from a man aged 18-30 years in good health. Some clones in this sample may be carry-over from other donors' samples. Sequencing input: memory CD4+ T cells from PBMCs. As to subset: CD45RA-negative fraction. This rearrangement joins TRBV9 to TRBJ1-4, with D hard to call. CDR3 DNA: TGTGCCAGCAGCGTAGGTCTCAGAAATGAAAAACTGTTTTTT. Translation: CASSVGLRNEKLFF. Drawing the rest from reference TRBV9 and TRBJ1-4, the complete variable domain is DSGVTQTPKHLITATGQRVTLRCSPRSGDLSVYWYQQSLDQGLQFLIQYYNGEERAKGNILERFSAQQFPDLHSELNLSSLELGDSALYFCASSVGLRNEKLFFGSGTQLSVL.